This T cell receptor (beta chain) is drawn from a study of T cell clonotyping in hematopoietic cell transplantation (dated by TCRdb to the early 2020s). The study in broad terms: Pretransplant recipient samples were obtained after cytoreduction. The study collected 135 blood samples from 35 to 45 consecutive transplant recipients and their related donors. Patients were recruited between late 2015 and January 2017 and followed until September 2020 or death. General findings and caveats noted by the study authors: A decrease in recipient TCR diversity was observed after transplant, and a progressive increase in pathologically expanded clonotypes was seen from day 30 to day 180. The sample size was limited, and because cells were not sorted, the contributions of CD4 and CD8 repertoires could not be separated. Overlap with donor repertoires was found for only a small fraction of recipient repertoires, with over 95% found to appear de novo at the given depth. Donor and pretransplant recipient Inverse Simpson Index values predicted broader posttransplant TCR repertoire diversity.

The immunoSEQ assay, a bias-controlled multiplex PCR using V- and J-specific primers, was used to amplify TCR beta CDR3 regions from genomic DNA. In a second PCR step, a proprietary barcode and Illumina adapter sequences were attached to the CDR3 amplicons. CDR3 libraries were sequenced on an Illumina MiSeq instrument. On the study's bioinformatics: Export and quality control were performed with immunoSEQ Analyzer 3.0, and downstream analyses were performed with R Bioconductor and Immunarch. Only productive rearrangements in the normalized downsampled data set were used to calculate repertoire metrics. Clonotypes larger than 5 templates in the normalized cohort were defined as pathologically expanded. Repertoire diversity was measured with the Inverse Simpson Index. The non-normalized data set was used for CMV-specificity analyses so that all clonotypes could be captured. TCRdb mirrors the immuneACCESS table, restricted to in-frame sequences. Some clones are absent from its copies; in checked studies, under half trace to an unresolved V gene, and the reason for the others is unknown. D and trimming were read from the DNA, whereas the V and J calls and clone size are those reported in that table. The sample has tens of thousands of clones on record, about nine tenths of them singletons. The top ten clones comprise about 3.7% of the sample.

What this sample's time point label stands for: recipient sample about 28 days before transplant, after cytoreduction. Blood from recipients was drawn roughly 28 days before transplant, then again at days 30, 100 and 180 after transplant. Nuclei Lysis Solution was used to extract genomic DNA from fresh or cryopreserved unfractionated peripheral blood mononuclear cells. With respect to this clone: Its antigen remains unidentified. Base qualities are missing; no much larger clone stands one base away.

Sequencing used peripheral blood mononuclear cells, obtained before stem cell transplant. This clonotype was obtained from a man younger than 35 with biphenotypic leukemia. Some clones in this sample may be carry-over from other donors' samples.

The DNA sequence is given as TGTGCCATCAGAGAGGGATCTGGGGCCAACGTCCTGACTTTC. Its translation is CAIREGSGANVLTF. The sequence links TRBV10-3 to TRBJ2-6, with a tentative D gene TRBD2 over 5 matching bases. There are 14 amino acids in the CDR3, from cysteine to phenylalanine inclusive. Left in the record is the CDR3 DNA by itself, 42 bases read in frame from the first base. Trimming at the junction amounts to 6 bases on V and 1 base on J, and the germline ends lie 7 bases apart. As encoded in the germline V gene, CDR1 is ENHRY while CDR2 is SYGVKD.